Below, 9 T cell receptor beta chains from the same sample are listed, as sequenced in a study of early T cells in non-severe SARS-CoV-2 infection. TCRdb reprocessed the 5' RACE reads with MiXCR, giving one entry per CDR3 protein. The sample yields about 28,000 distinct CDR3 sequences, about 5.3% seen once. The sequenced sample was whole blood. Receptor source: an adult who was a healthcare worker with PCR-confirmed SARS-CoV-2 infection or an uninfected control (not recorded which).

This clonotype was picked up many times. The V call is TRBV7-2, the J call TRBJ1-2; D not certain. The V and J ends lost 5 bases and 0 bases respectively, with 7 bases between them. The V gene's germline CDR1 is SGHTA and CDR2 FQGNSA. The CDR3 loop spans 13 amino acids. CDR3 in amino acids: CASSVSSNYGYTF. DNA for the CDR3: TGTGCCAGCAGCGTCAGTTCTAACTATGGCTACACCTTC.

This clonotype has only a few counts. The V and J genes are TRBV4-2 and TRBJ2-5; no clear D. The V gene's germline CDR1 is LGHNA and CDR2 YNFKEQ. The CDR3 is made up of 16 amino acids. V lost 1 base, J lost 0 bases, and 12 bases lay in between. This CDR3 reads CASSQAPHADQETQYF. CDR3 in DNA: TGTGCCAGCAGCCAAGCCCCTCACGCCGACCAAGAGACCCAGTACTTC.

This rearrangement joins TRBV7-6 to TRBJ2-3; D could derive from TRBD1 or TRBD2 (5 bases each). Germline V lookup: CDR1 SGHVS, CDR2 FNYEAQ. This CDR3 is 15 amino acids long. V lost 2 bases to trimming and J lost 3 bases, with 12 bases between them. The CDR3 protein is CASSLQGGRTDTQYF. In DNA, the CDR3 is TGTGCCAGCAGCTTACAGGGCGGGCGGACAGATACGCAGTATTTT.

V and J are TRBV7-2 and TRBJ2-5; D may be TRBD1 or TRBD2 (5 bases each). V was pared by 5 bases and J by 10 bases, with 11 bases between. The CDR3 sequence is 11 residues long. In germline, CDR1 is SGHTA, CDR2 FQGNSA. The DNA of the CDR3 is TGTGCCAGCAGCATGAGGGGCTTCCAGTACTTC. Protein: CASSMRGFQYF.

The gene calls are TRBV3-1 and TRBJ2-1; D unclear. The CDR3 has 15 residues. CDR1 and CDR2 (germline): LGHDT, YNNKEL (reference sequence). V dropped 1 base and J dropped 5 bases, with 12 bases sitting between them. In DNA form, the CDR3 reads TGTGCCAGCAGCCAAGCGGCGACTTATCACAATGAGCAGTTCTTC. As protein: CASSQAATYHNEQFF.

With regard to this clonotype: This may be a read error, as it is one base from a much larger clone. The J gene is TRBJ2-2, the V gene TRBV19, with TRBD1 matching 9 bases. The CDR3 has 15 residues. Germline values: CDR1 LNHDA, CDR2 SQIVND (reference sequence). Here the CDR3 reads CASSSGTGYTGERFF. CDR3 bases: TGTGCCAGTAGTTCCGGGACAGGGTATACCGGGGAGCGGTTTTTT.

This clonotype has ten or more counts. The V and J genes are TRBV6-4 and TRBJ2-1; 11 bases are a match to TRBD2. The germline gives CDR1 MRHNA, CDR2 SNTAGT. J gave up 7 bases and V 8 bases, and 13 bases lay outside the gene matches. The CDR3 sequence is 16 residues long. The CDR3 DNA reads TGTGCCAGCTCTGAGACTAGCGGGGATGGAAGAAATGAGCAGTTCTTC. It specifies CASSETSGDGRNEQFF.

The chain combines TRBV12-3 or TRBV12-4 with TRBJ2-1, with TRBD2 identical over 10 bases. The CDR3 length is 15 residues. V trimming: 6 bases; J trimming: 7 bases; junction bases outside the gene matches: 9. In DNA form, the CDR3 reads TGTGCCAGCAGGTTGTGGACTAGCGGTCTAAATGAGCAGTTCTTC. This gives the protein CASRLWTSGLNEQFF.

The chain couples TRBV11-3 to TRBJ2-1, with 8 nucleotides matching TRBD2. This CDR3 contains 14 residues. CDR1 and CDR2 (germline): SGHNT, YENEEA. V shed 2 bases and J 4 bases; nucleotides not matched to a gene: 1. CDR3 sequence reads: CASSLTSGYNEQFF. The CDR3, as DNA: TGTGCCAGCAGCTTAACTAGCGGATACAATGAGCAGTTCTTC.